Reported below is one TCR beta chain. What it binds is unknown. This specimen comes from a study of OX40 agonist ivuxolimab in advanced cancers. Study overall: Ivuxolimab doses were 0.01, 0.1, 0.3, 1.5, 3 or 10 mg/kg every 2 weeks. Hepatocellular carcinoma, melanoma, renal cell or head and neck cancer was diagnosed in the dose-escalation patients.

Whole-study findings and limits: At 0.1 to 3.0 mg/kg and by week 6, clonal expansion occurred in CD4+ and CD8+ blood T cells.

The investigators sampled blood at baseline, at cycle 4 day 1, and at cycle 7 day 1. Some clones are missing from TCRdb's copy, which holds only in-frame ones; the method was immunoSEQ multiplex PCR. The repertoire holds fewer than 90,000 clones, with 85% to 90% as singletons. This TCR derives from an adult with an advanced solid tumor such as melanoma, head and neck, liver or kidney cancer. The specimen comprised CD4+ or CD8+ T cells sorted from blood, sampled in a trial of the OX40 agonist ivuxolimab.

The CDR3 DNA is TGTGCCAGCAGCTTAGCAGCTAACTATGGCTACACCTTC. It translates to CASSLAANYGYTF. The V and J genes are TRBV7-9 and TRBJ1-2; no definite D call. CDR1 and CDR2 (germline): SEHNR, FQNEAQ (reference sequence). CDR3 length: 13 residues. Trimming removed 0 bases at V and 0 bases at J, with 2 bases between.